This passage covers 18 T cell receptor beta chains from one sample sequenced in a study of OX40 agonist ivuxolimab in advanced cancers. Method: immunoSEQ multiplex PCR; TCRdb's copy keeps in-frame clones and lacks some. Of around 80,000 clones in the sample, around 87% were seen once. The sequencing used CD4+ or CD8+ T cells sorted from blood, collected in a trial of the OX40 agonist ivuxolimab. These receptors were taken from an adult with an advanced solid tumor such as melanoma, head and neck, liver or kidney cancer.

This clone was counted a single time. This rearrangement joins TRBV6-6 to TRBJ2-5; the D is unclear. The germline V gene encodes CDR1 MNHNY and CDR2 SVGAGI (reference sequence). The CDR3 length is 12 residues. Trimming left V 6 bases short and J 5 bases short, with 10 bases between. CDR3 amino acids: CASRPTPETQYF. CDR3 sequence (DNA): TGTGCCAGCAGACCCACTCCCGAGACCCAGTACTTC.

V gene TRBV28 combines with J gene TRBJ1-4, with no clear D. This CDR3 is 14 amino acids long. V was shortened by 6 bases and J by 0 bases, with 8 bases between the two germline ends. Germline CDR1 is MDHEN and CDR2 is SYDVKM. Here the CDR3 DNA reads TGTGCCAGCAGCGTAGACTCAACTAATGAAAAACTGTTTTTT. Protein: CASSVDSTNEKLFF. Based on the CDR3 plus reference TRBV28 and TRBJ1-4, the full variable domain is DVKVTQSSRYLVKRTGEKVFLECVQDMDHENMFWYRQDPGLGLRLIYFSYDVKMKEKGDIPEGYSVSREKKERFSLILESASTNQTSMYLCASSVDSTNEKLFFGSGTQLSVL.

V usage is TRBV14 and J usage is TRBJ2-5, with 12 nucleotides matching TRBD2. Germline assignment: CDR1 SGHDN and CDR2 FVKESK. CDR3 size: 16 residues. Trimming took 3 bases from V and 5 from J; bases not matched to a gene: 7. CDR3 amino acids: CASSHRPSGGAETQYF. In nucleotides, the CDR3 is TGTGCCAGCAGCCATCGGCCTAGCGGGGGGGCGGAGACCCAGTACTTC.

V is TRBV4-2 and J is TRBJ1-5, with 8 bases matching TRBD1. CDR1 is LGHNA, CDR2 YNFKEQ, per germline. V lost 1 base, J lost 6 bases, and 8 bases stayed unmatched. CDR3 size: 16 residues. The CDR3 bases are TGTGCCAGCAGCCAAGTTTCAGGGGGCGGGATTCAGCCCCAGCATTTT. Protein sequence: CASSQVSGGGIQPQHF.

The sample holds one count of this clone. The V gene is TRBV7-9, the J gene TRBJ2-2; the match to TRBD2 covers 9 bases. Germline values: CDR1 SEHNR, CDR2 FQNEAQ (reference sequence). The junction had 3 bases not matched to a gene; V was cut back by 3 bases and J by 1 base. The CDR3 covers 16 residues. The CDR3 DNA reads TGTGCCAGCAGCTTGGTTAGCGGGGGGAACACCGGGGAGCTGTTTTTT. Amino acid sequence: CASSLVSGGNTGELFF.

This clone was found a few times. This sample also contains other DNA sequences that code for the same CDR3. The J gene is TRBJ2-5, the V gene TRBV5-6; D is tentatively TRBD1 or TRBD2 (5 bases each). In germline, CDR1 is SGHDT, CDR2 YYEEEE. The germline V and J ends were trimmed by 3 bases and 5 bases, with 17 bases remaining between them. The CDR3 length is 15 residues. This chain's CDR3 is CASSSPGTPVETQYF. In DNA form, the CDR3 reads TGTGCCAGCAGCTCCCCCGGGACCCCTGTCGAGACCCAGTACTTC.

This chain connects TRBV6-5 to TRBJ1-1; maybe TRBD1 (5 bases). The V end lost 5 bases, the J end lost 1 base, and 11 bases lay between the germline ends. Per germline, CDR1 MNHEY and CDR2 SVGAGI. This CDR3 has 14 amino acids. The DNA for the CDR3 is TGTGCCAGCAGTCATGGGACGGGGAACACTGAAGCTTTCTTT. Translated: CASSHGTGNTEAFF.

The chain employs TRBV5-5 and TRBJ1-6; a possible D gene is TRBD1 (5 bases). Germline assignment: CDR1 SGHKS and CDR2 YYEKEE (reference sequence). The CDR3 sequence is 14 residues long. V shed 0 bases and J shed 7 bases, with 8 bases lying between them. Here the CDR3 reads CASSLEGTNSPLHF. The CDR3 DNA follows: TGTGCCAGCAGCTTGGAAGGGACGAATTCACCCCTCCACTTT.

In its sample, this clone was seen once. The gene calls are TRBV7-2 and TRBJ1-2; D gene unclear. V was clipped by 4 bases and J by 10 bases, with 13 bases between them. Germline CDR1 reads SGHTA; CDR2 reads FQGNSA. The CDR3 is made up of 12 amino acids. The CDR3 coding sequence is TGTGCCAGCAGCTCAGGCCGCGCGGACTACACCTTC. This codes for CASSSGRADYTF.

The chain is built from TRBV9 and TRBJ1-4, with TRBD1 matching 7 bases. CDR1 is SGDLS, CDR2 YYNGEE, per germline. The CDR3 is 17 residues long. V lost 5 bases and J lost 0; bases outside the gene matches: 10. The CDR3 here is CASSELTGSATNEKLFF. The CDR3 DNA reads TGTGCCAGCAGTGAATTGACAGGGAGTGCAACTAATGAAAAACTGTTTTTT.

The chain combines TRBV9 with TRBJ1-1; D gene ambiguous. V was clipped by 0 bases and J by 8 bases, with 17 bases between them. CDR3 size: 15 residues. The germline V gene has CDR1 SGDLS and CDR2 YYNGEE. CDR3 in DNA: TGTGCCAGCAGCGTAGGCGGAGGTCACCGTGACGAAGCTTTCTTT. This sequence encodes CASSVGGGHRDEAFF.

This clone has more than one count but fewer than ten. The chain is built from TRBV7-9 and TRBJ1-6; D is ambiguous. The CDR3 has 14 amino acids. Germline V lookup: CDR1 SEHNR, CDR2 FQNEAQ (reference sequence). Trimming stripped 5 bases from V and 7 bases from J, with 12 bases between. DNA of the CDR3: TGTGCCAGCAGCCCCACGGCGAACAATTCACCCCTCCACTTT. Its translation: CASSPTANNSPLHF.

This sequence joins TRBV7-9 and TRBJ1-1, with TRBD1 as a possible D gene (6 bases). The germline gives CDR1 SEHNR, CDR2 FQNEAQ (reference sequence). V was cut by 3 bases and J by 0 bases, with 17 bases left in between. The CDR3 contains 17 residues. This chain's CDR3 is CASSLWYGGAMNTEAFF. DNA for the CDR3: TGTGCCAGCAGCTTGTGGTACGGGGGCGCGATGAACACTGAAGCTTTCTTT. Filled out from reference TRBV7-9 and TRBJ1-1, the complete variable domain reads DTGVSQNPRHKITKRGQNVTFRCDPISEHNRLYWYRQTLGQGPEFLTYFQNEAQLEKSRLLSDRFSAERPKGSFSTLEIQRTEQGDSAMYLCASSLWYGGAMNTEAFFGQGTRLTVV.

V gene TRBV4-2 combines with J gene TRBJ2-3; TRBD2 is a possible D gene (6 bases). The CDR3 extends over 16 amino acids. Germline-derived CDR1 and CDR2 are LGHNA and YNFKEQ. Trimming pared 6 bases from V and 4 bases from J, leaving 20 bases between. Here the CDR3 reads CASSRDRERRADTQYF. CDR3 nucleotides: TGTGCCAGCAGTCGGGACCGGGAGCGGAGGGCAGATACGCAGTATTTT.

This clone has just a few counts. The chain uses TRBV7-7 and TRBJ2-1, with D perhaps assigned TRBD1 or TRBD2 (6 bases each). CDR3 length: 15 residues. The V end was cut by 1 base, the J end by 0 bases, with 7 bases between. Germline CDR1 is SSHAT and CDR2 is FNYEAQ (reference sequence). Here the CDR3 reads CASSLEGGSYNEQFF. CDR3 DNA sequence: TGTGCCAGCAGCTTAGAGGGGGGCTCCTACAATGAGCAGTTCTTC.

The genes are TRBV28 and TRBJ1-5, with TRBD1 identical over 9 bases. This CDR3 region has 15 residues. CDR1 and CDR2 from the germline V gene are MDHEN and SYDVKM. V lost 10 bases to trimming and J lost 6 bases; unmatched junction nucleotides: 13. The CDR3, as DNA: TGTGCCACATATGACGTGACAGGGGGTTTTCAGCCCCAGCATTTT. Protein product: CATYDVTGGFQPQHF.

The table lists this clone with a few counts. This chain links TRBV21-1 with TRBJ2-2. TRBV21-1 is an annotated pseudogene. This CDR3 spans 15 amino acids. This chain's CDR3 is CASSAGGGGTGELFF. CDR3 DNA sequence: TGTGCCAGCAGCGCAGGAGGGGGAGGCACCGGGGAGCTGTTTTTT.

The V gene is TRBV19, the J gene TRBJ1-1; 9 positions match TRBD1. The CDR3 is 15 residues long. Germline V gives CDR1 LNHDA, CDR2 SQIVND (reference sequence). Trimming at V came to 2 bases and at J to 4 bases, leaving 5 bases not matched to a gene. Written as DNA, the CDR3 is TGTGCCAGTAGTATAAAGTCGACAGGGGGCACTGAAGCTTTCTTT. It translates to CASSIKSTGGTEAFF. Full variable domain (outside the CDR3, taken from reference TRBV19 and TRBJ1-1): DGGITQSPKYLFRKEGQNVTLSCEQNLNHDAMYWYRQDPGQGLRLIYYSQIVNDFQKGDIAEGYSVSREKKESFPLTVTSAQKNPTAFYLCASSIKSTGGTEAFFGQGTRLTVV.